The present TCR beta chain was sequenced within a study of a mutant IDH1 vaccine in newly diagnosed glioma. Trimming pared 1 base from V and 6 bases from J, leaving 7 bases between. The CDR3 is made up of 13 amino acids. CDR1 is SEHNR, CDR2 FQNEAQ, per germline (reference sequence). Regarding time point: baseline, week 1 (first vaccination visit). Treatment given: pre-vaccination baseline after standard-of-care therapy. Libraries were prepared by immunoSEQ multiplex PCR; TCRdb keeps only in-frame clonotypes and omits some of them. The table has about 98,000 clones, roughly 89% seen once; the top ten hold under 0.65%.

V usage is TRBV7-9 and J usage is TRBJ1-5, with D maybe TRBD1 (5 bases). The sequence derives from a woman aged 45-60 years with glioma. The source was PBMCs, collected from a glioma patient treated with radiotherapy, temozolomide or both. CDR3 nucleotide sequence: TGTGCCAGCAGCTTAGGGAGGGGTCAGCCCCAGCATTTT. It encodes CASSLGRGQPQHF.